The rows below give T cell receptor beta chains drawn from one sample of a study of T cell changes during pregnancy in multiple sclerosis. TCRdb keeps only in-frame clones here, not all; method: immunoSEQ multiplex PCR. The top ten clones hold approximately 2.5% of a sample with just under 85,000 clones, 90% to 95% of them seen once. Sequencing used peripheral blood, obtained in the first trimester of pregnancy. The receptors stem from a female donor with multiple sclerosis, enrolled in a pregnancy study. The CDR3 runs from the conserved cysteine through the conserved F or W. The order of the fields is V gene, clone size, D gene, J gene, CDR3 protein, CDR3 DNA. A D gene is named only where the DNA matches it firmly. A clone size is listed for some rows: how often the clone was seen (once, few, many), or a class if it is expanded.

>TRBV10-3|-|TRBD2|TRBJ2-3
CAISDALTSTTQYF
TGTGCCATCAGTGACGCCCTGACTAGCACTACGCAGTATTTT
>TRBV6-5|-|-|TRBJ2-1
CASRDLGSGKDEQFF
TGTGCCAGCAGAGACCTGGGCAGCGGTAAGGATGAGCAGTTCTTC
>TRBV30|-|-|TRBJ2-7
CAWSYLRGLSYEQYF
TGTGCCTGGAGTTACCTGCGGGGTTTGTCCTACGAGCAGTACTTC
>TRBV30|-|-|TRBJ2-1
CAWSVGTKYNEQFF
TGTGCCTGGAGTGTAGGGACAAAGTACAATGAGCAGTTCTTC
>TRBV9|-|-|TRBJ2-1
CASSVAVIGEQFF
TGTGCCAGCAGCGTAGCTGTAATCGGTGAGCAGTTCTTC
>TRBV2|-|-|TRBJ1-1
CASSEEGRGTEAFF
TGTGCCAGCAGTGAAGAAGGCAGGGGCACTGAAGCTTTCTTT
>TRBV18|once|TRBD2|TRBJ2-2
CASSPGLAGRGELFF
TGTGCCAGCTCACCCGGACTAGCGGGCCGCGGGGAGCTGTTTTTT
>TRBV9|-|TRBD2|TRBJ2-3
CASSVGTSGGADTQYF
TGTGCCAGCAGCGTAGGGACTAGCGGGGGGGCAGATACGCAGTATTTT
>TRBV13|-|TRBD2|TRBJ2-7
CASSSGGRSGGVYEQYF
TGTGCCAGCAGCTCTGGCGGCCGGAGCGGGGGGGTCTACGAGCAGTACTTC
>TRBV6-1|-|TRBD2|TRBJ2-3
CASSEELAASDTQYF
TGTGCCAGCAGTGAAGAACTAGCGGCTTCAGATACGCAGTATTTT
>TRBV30|-|-|TRBJ2-1
CAWSWGEFGFF
TGTGCCTGGAGTTGGGGGGAGTTCGGGTTCTTC
>TRBV28|-|TRBD2|TRBJ2-1
CASTEPGGSSSTNEQFF
TGTGCCAGCACCGAGCCGGGCGGGAGTTCCTCTACCAATGAGCAGTTCTTC
>TRBV5-6|-|-|TRBJ1-1
CASRLPGTEAFF
TGTGCCAGCAGGCTTCCGGGCACTGAAGCTTTCTTT
>TRBV5-1|-|-|TRBJ1-2
CASSTTGGGYTF
TGCGCCAGCAGCACGACAGGCGGCGGCTACACCTTC
>TRBV5-1|-|-|TRBJ1-1
CASSLDTRNTEAFF
TGCGCCAGCAGCTTGGACACCAGGAACACTGAAGCTTTCTTT
>TRBV5-6|-|TRBD1|TRBJ2-3
CASKTGTGGRTDTQYF
TGTGCCAGCAAAACCGGGACAGGGGGCAGGACAGATACGCAGTATTTT
>TRBV2|-|-|TRBJ2-3
CASSRIAVGRHTQYF
TGTGCCAGCAGCCGAATAGCCGTGGGGCGGCATACGCAGTATTTT
>TRBV7-2|-|-|TRBJ2-6
CASSLRAGPKSGANVLTF
TGTGCCAGCAGCTTAAGGGCAGGGCCCAAGTCTGGGGCCAACGTCCTGACTTTC
>TRBV5-1|-|-|TRBJ1-5
CASSRVAGDQPQHF
TGCGCCAGCAGCCGCGTAGCAGGGGATCAGCCCCAGCATTTT
>TRBV5-1|few|-|TRBJ1-1
CASSLEPNTEAFF
TGCGCCAGCAGCTTGGAGCCGAACACTGAAGCTTTCTTT
>TRBV9|-|-|TRBJ1-3
CASSQRTDGVNTIYF
TGTGCCAGCAGCCAACGGACCGACGGGGTCAACACCATATATTTT
>TRBV19|once|TRBD1|TRBJ2-1
CASSMDPGTGPNEQFF
TGTGCCAGTAGTATGGATCCCGGGACAGGGCCCAATGAGCAGTTCTTC
>TRBV27|-|TRBD1|TRBJ1-2
CASSLSRDRGPYTF
TGTGCCAGCAGTTTATCGAGGGACAGGGGGCCCTACACCTTC
>TRBV10-3|-|-|TRBJ1-6
CAIREGTDNSPLHF
TGTGCCATCAGAGAGGGAACAGATAATTCACCCCTCCACTTT
>TRBV6-5|-|-|TRBJ2-7
CASSGPEGYEQYF
TGTGCCAGCAGTGGCCCCGAGGGCTACGAGCAGTACTTC
>TRBV19|-|TRBD1|TRBJ1-4
CASSSGTDRGKLFF
TGTGCCAGTAGTTCCGGGACGGACAGGGGAAAACTGTTTTTT
>TRBV7-9|-|TRBD2|TRBJ2-1
CASSLLAGSLDEQFF
TGTGCCAGCAGCTTACTAGCGGGGAGCCTAGATGAGCAGTTCTTC
>TRBV27|-|TRBD1|TRBJ2-7
CASRAQGAVSEQYF
TGTGCCAGCAGAGCACAGGGGGCGGTGAGTGAGCAGTACTTC
>TRBV5-1|-|-|TRBJ2-5
CASSLAGETQYF
TGCGCCAGCAGCTTGGCAGGAGAGACCCAGTACTTC
>TRBV7-3|-|TRBD2|TRBJ2-2
CASSRNLAGVSGELFF
TGTGCCAGCAGCCGTAATCTAGCGGGAGTTTCTGGGGAGCTGTTTTTT
>TRBV6-5|-|TRBD1|TRBJ2-7
CASRQGYEQYF
TGTGCCAGCCGACAGGGTTACGAGCAGTACTTC
>TRBV5-1|-|-|TRBJ2-1
CASSLEAGGFNEQFF
TGCGCCAGCAGCTTGGAGGCAGGTGGTTTCAATGAGCAGTTCTTC
>TRBV10-3|-|-|TRBJ2-5
CAISAVQETQYF
TGTGCCATATCAGCGGTCCAAGAGACCCAGTACTTC
>TRBV19|-|TRBD1|TRBJ1-1
CASSWIGQAEAFF
TGTGCCAGTAGTTGGATCGGACAGGCTGAAGCTTTCTTT
>TRBV4-3|-|-|TRBJ1-5
CASSQEVYAAQPQHF
TGCGCCAGCAGCCAAGAAGTTTATGCGGCCCAGCCCCAGCATTTT
>TRBV9|-|-|TRBJ2-7
CASSVGALHYEQYF
TGTGCCAGCAGCGTGGGGGCGCTCCACTACGAGCAGTACTTC
>TRBV9|once|-|TRBJ2-3
CASSAIFRGDTQYF
TGTGCCAGCAGCGCGATTTTCAGGGGAGATACGCAGTATTTT
>TRBV28|-|TRBD1|TRBJ1-2
CASNAVGQGGGYTF
TGTGCCAGCAACGCCGTCGGACAGGGAGGCGGCTACACCTTC
>TRBV10-3|-|TRBD1|TRBJ1-3
CAISGQGVSSGNTIYF
TGTGCCATCAGCGGACAGGGGGTTAGTTCTGGAAACACCATATATTTT
>TRBV5-1|-|TRBD1|TRBJ2-2
CASSLDGQGTRELFF
TGCGCCAGCAGCCTGGATGGACAGGGGACTAGGGAGCTGTTTTTT
>TRBV11-2|few|TRBD1|TRBJ1-6
CASSLRTGYDSPLHF
TGTGCCAGCAGCTTAAGGACAGGGTACGATTCACCCCTCCACTTT
>TRBV10-3|-|TRBD1|TRBJ2-5
CAISGQGRETQYF
TGTGCCATCAGTGGACAGGGTAGAGAGACCCAGTACTTC
>TRBV9|-|TRBD2|TRBJ2-2
CASSPTSGTTNTGELFF
TGTGCCAGCAGCCCTACCTCCGGGACTACTAACACCGGGGAGCTGTTTTTT